These 19 T cell receptor beta chains originate from one sample sequenced in a study of blood T cells in healthy people across ages. Primers used in a second PCR of roughly 6 to 12 cycles were a sample-barcoded 5' primer and a J-beta primer mix. TCRdb re-analysed the 5' RACE reads in MiXCR, keeping a single row per CDR3 protein. The data contain hundreds of thousands of distinct CDR3 sequences, 49% of them seen just once; the ten biggest clones take up about 32%. The source material was blood. Receptors were obtained from a woman aged 60-75 years in good health.

The rearrangement uses TRBV27 and TRBJ2-7; D is uncertain. The last part of the DNA fits TRBJ2-5 better; the J call may be wrong. Germline V CDR1 and CDR2: MNHEY, SMNVEV (reference sequence). The CDR3 length is 16 residues. CDR3 region: CASSFLGFSSFETQYF. For the CDR3, the DNA is TGTGCCAGCAGTTTTTTGGGGTTCTCTTCGTTCGAGACCCAGTACTTC.

This chain joins TRBV20-1 and TRBJ2-2; 10 bases map to TRBD2. Trimming cost V 3 bases and J 4 bases; bases outside gene matches: 8. The CDR3 is 16 residues long. Germline V gene sequence: CDR1 DFQATT, CDR2 SNEGSKA (reference sequence). The CDR3 loop reads CSARGRLAGFTGELFF. The CDR3 DNA sequence: TGCAGTGCTAGGGGAAGACTAGCGGGCTTCACCGGGGAGCTGTTTTTT.

V is TRBV28 and J is TRBJ2-7; D is unclear. The J call may be wrong; the DNA end is better matched by TRBJ2-5. Germline loops: CDR1 MDHEN, CDR2 SYDVKM. This CDR3 is 12 amino acids long. The DNA for the CDR3 is TGTGCCACCGACTCGGACCAAGAGACCCAGTACTTC. It codes for CATDSDQETQYF.

V usage is TRBV27 and J usage is TRBJ2-1; 10 nucleotides line up with TRBD2. In germline, CDR1 is MNHEY, CDR2 SMNVEV (reference sequence). Trimming took 5 bases from V and 7 from J; bases not matched to a gene: 14. The CDR3 sequence is 17 residues long. The CDR3 sequence is CASSPVASGRSWNEQFF. The DNA of the CDR3 is TGTGCCAGCAGTCCGGTGGCTAGCGGGAGATCGTGGAATGAGCAGTTCTTC.

This clonotype has a handful of counts. This chain joins TRBV15 and TRBJ2-7; D is uncertain. V was shortened by 8 bases and J by 6 bases, with 11 bases between the two germline ends. CDR3 size: 11 residues. Germline CDR1 is LNHNV and CDR2 is YYDKDF (reference sequence). The CDR3 sequence: CATASGGEQYF. CDR3 bases: TGTGCCACCGCGAGTGGTGGCGAGCAGTACTTC.

The genes are TRBV7-2 and TRBJ2-3, with D uncertain. Trimming took 3 bases from V and 2 from J, leaving 9 bases between them. The V gene's germline CDR1 is SGHTA and CDR2 FQGNSA. CDR3 length: 14 amino acids. The DNA of the CDR3 is TGTGCCAGCAGCTTCCAGCTCGCCACAGATACGCAGTATTTT. It translates to CASSFQLATDTQYF. Together with reference TRBV7-2 and TRBJ2-3, the CDR3 gives the full variable domain: GAGVSQSPSNKVTEKGKDVELRCDPISGHTALYWYRQSLGQGLEFLIYFQGNSAPDKSGLPSDRFSAERTGGSVSTLTIQRTQQEDSAVYLCASSFQLATDTQYFGPGTRLTVL.

This chain uses TRBV25-1 with TRBJ2-1, with D possibly being TRBD1 (6 bases). This CDR3 region has 12 residues. The germline V gene has CDR1 MGHDK and CDR2 SYGVNS. Trimming stripped 3 bases from V and 10 bases from J, with 10 bases between. CDR3 coding DNA: TGTGCCAGCAGTGACAGGGGAAGGGAGCAGTTCTTC. This gives the protein CASSDRGREQFF.

This clonotype appeared once. The chain links TRBV29-1 to TRBJ1-4; 10 bases fit TRBD1. Germline values: CDR1 SQVTM, CDR2 ANQGSEA. The CDR3 extends over 13 amino acids. The junction had 7 bases not matched to a gene; V was cut back by 7 bases and J by 8 bases. The CDR3 DNA sequence: TGCAGCGGGGGGACAGGGGTTGAGGAAAAACTGTTTTTT. Translation gives CSGGTGVEEKLFF.

This chain links TRBV4-1 with TRBJ2-7; D remains ambiguous. Germline loops: CDR1 MGHRA, CDR2 YSYEKL. Between the trimmed V and J ends, which lost 0 bases and 2 bases, there was a span of 14 bases. CDR3 length equals 16 residues. The CDR3 DNA is TGCGCCAGCAGCCAAGATCTGGGTCCATCGGCCTACGAGCAGTACTTC. Protein sequence: CASSQDLGPSAYEQYF.

In its sample, this clonotype was seen a few times. This sequence joins TRBV29-1 and TRBJ2-1; the D gene is possibly TRBD2 (6 bases). Germline V lookup: CDR1 SQVTM, CDR2 ANQGSEA. CDR3 length: 13 amino acids. Trimming took off 7 bases at V and 6 bases at J, with 16 bases between the two ends. CDR3 nucleotide sequence: TGCAGCGCCCAGCGGGTTGGGCGCAATGAGCAGTTCTTC. Translating gives CSAQRVGRNEQFF.

Turning to this clonotype: One end of the junction varies from germline; a read error may be responsible. The chain links TRBV15 to TRBJ1-2; D unresolved. The CDR3 consists of 14 residues. The V gene's germline CDR1 is LNHNV and CDR2 YYDKDF (reference sequence). The CDR3 bases are TGTGCCACCGGCAGAGATCCCAACGTCGGTGGCTACACCTTC. As protein: CATGRDPNVGGYTF.

This chain links TRBV5-1 with TRBJ1-5; possibly TRBD1 for D (5 bases). The CDR3 is made up of 16 amino acids. V lost 0 bases and J 2 bases, leaving 12 bases between the germline ends. Germline CDR1 reads SGHRS; CDR2 reads YFSETQ. Written as DNA, the CDR3 is TGCGCCAGCAGCTTGGGCCAGGGTAATGGCAATCAGCCCCAGCATTTT. Translated, it gives CASSLGQGNGNQPQHF.

The chain has TRBV20-1 and TRBJ2-5; 8 bases match TRBD1. The CDR3 has 14 residues. Germline V lookup: CDR1 DFQATT, CDR2 SNEGSKA (reference sequence). After removal of 6 bases from V and 4 bases from J, the junction contained 10 bases not matched to a gene. CDR3 residues: CSATVTGVGETQYF. The CDR3, as DNA: TGCAGTGCAACCGTGACAGGGGTTGGAGAGACCCAGTACTTC.

The rearrangement joins TRBV28 to TRBJ1-6; 7 bases are shared with TRBD1. The V gene's germline CDR1 is MDHEN and CDR2 SYDVKM. The CDR3 loop spans 15 amino acids. V dropped 6 bases and J dropped 7; count of bases not matched to a gene: 9. In nucleotides, the CDR3 is TGTGCCAGCAGATCCCGGGACAGCGGCAATTCACCCCTCCACTTT. Translating it yields CASRSRDSGNSPLHF. The full variable domain, completed using reference TRBV28 and TRBJ1-6, is DVKVTQSSRYLVKRTGEKVFLECVQDMDHENMFWYRQDPGLGLRLIYFSYDVKMKEKGDIPEGYSVSREKKERFSLILESASTNQTSMYLCASRSRDSGNSPLHFGNGTRLTVT.

CDR3 DNA sequence: TGCAGTGCCTCTGCCCCGACAGGGGGCACAGATACGCAGTATTTT. Its translation: CSASAPTGGTDTQYF. The J gene is TRBJ2-3, the V gene TRBV20-1, with 8 bases lining up with TRBD1. Trimming cost V 6 bases and J 1 base; bases outside gene matches: 9. Germline loops: CDR1 DFQATT, CDR2 SNEGSKA (reference sequence). CDR3 length: 15 residues.

This clonotype was detected only a few times. The chain recombines TRBV29-1 with TRBJ1-2; TRBD1 is a possible D gene (6 bases). CDR1 and CDR2 from the germline V gene are SQVTM and ANQGSEA. V lost 7 bases and J 8 bases, leaving 17 bases between the germline ends. CDR3 length: 12 amino acids. The CDR3 loop reads CSAGQNQGGYTF. The CDR3 bases are TGCAGCGCCGGACAGAATCAAGGGGGCTACACCTTC.

The V call is TRBV25-1, the J call TRBJ2-7; weak D call: TRBD2 (5 bases). The V end lost 5 bases, the J end lost 9 bases, and 11 bases lay between the germline ends. The CDR3 spans 11 residues. Per the germline V gene, CDR1 is MGHDK and CDR2 is SYGVNS. The chain's CDR3 is CASSLEGPQYF. CDR3 nucleotides: TGTGCCAGCAGTTTAGAGGGCCCGCAGTACTTC.

The chain recombines TRBV20-1 with TRBJ2-5; unclear D gene. CDR3 length: 13 amino acids. The germline V gene has CDR1 DFQATT and CDR2 SNEGSKA (reference sequence). The germline V and J ends were trimmed by 4 bases and 3 bases, with 12 bases remaining between them. DNA for the CDR3: TGCAGTGCTAACGCGCTTTCCAAAGAGACCCAGTACTTC. This encodes CSANALSKETQYF.

The chain combines TRBV28 with TRBJ2-1; the D gene is possibly TRBD2 (6 bases). Trimming removed 7 bases from V and 6 bases from J, with 19 bases in between. The CDR3 has 15 amino acids. Germline V gene lookup returns CDR1 MDHEN and CDR2 SYDVKM. The CDR3, as DNA: TGTGCCAGCACGACGGGGAGCGGGCAGACCAATGAGCAGTTCTTC. Protein: CASTTGSGQTNEQFF.